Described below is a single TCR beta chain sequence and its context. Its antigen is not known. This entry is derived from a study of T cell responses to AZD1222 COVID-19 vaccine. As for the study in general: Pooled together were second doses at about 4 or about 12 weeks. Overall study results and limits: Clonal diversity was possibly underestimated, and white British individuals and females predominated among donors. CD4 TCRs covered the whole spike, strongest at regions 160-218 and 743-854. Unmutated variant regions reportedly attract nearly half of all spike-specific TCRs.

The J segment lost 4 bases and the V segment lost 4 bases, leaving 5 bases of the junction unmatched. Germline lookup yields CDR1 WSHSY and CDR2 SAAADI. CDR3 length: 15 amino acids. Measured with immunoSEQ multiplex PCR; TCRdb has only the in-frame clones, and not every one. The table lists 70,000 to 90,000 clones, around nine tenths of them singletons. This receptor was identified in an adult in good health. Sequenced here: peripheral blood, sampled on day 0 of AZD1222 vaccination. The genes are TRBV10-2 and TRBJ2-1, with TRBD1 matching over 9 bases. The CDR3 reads CASSGPGQGYNEQFF. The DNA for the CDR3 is TGCGCCAGCAGTGGGCCGGGACAGGGTTACAATGAGCAGTTCTTC.